The TCR beta chain under discussion was sequenced for a study of T cells in women clearing cervical HPV infection. Remarks on this clone: The CDR3 extends 3 residues past the end of the read, so its final part is completed from the germline J gene.

Germline loops: CDR1 LNHDA, CDR2 SQIVND (reference sequence). The ends were cut back, 1 base at V and 7 bases at J, with 13 bases in the middle. The CDR3 has 15 residues. Libraries were prepared by immunoSEQ multiplex PCR; TCRdb keeps only in-frame clonotypes and omits some of them. This table holds about 30,000 clones. The chain links TRBV19 to TRBJ1-4, with D unclear. This receptor was obtained from a woman aged 18 to 75 with a cervical HPV16 infection that either progressed to CIN3+ or cleared (not recorded which). Sequencing input: blood buffy coat. The CDR3 sequence is CASSIGRVSSEKLFF. The covered CDR3 bases are TGTGCCAGTAGTATAGGCCGGGTCTCGTCTGAAAAA.